Presented here are 15 T cell receptor beta chains from one specimen sequenced in a study of CD8 T cells in Susac syndrome. A quantity of about 0.5 to 1 ug RNA underwent reverse transcription using random hexamers. One entry per CDR3 protein, called by TCRdb with MiXCR from the immunoSEQ multiplex PCR reads. The profile shows 150,000 to 200,000 distinct CDR3 sequences, nearly 95% of them singletons. Sequences were obtained from CD4+ T cells from PBMCs. The receptors come from a human donor with multiple sclerosis.

The rearrangement links TRBV24-1 to TRBJ1-5; D is perhaps TRBD1 (6 bases). Trimming took 4 bases from V and 3 from J, leaving 15 bases between them. This CDR3 is 16 amino acids long. The germline CDR1 and CDR2 sequences are KGHDR and SFDVKD. CDR3 nucleotide sequence: TGTGCCACCAGTGACCCCACAGGGAGCGCCAATCAGCCCCAGCATTTT. This gives the protein CATSDPTGSANQPQHF.

The chain carries TRBV2 and TRBJ2-3; D might be TRBD1 (6 bases). CDR1 is SNHLY, CDR2 FYNNEI, per germline. The V gene lost 7 bases and the J gene lost 2 bases, with 10 bases spanning the gap. This CDR3 comprises 13 residues. Here the CDR3 DNA reads TGTGCCAGCAATTGGGACACCACAGATACGCAGTATTTT. Translation: CASNWDTTDTQYF.

The chain couples TRBV12-5 to TRBJ2-3; TRBD2 matches at 14 bases. CDR3 length: 15 residues. Germline CDR1 is LGHNT and CDR2 is FRNRAP. J gave up 6 bases and V 6 bases, and 5 bases lay outside the gene matches. CDR3 loop: CASGRGLAGEDTQYF. CDR3 in DNA: TGTGCTAGTGGCCGGGGACTAGCGGGGGAGGATACGCAGTATTTT.

Written as DNA, the CDR3 is TGTGCCAGCAGCTCTAGTCCCGGGACAGGGAAAGGGGTAGATCGGGAGCAGTTCTTC. Protein sequence: CASSSSPGTGKGVDREQFF. The V gene is TRBV12-3 or TRBV12-4, the J gene TRBJ2-1; 9 bases match TRBD1. There are 19 residues in the CDR3. V lost 6 bases, J lost 10 bases, and 25 bases stayed unmatched.

This chain links TRBV5-4 with TRBJ2-3, with D unresolved. Germline CDR1 and CDR2: SGHNT and YYREEE (reference sequence). This CDR3 contains 15 residues. V lost 0 bases, J lost 5 bases, and 13 bases lay in between. The DNA for the CDR3 is TGTGCCAGCAGCTTGGAAGGACGGGCCCAAGATACGCAGTATTTT. It yields the protein CASSLEGRAQDTQYF.

In this sample, this clonotype turned up once. J is TRBJ2-7 and V is TRBV3-1, with D perhaps assigned TRBD1 or TRBD2 (6 bases each). V dropped 6 bases and J dropped 7 bases, with 22 bases sitting between them. The germline V gene encodes CDR1 LGHDT and CDR2 YNNKEL (reference sequence). The CDR3 covers 15 residues. CDR3 coding DNA: TGTGCCAGCAGTCAACGGGGGCCAGGGCCGGGAGAGCAGTACTTC. Translation: CASSQRGPGPGEQYF.

The rearrangement joins TRBV23-1 to TRBJ1-6, with D possibly matching TRBD1 (5 bases). TRBV23-1 is labeled an ORF, and its function is uncertain. The CDR3 is 13 residues long. Trimming left V 11 bases short and J 7 bases short, with 15 bases between. The CDR3 nucleotides read TGCGCCGGGAACTGGGACGGCAATTCACCCCTCCACTTT. It is translated as CAGNWDGNSPLHF.

The CDR3 sequence: CASSHYGTSGLGEQFF. CDR3 nucleotides: TGTGCCAGCAGCCATTACGGGACTAGCGGTTTGGGGGAGCAGTTCTTC. V and J are TRBV4-2 and TRBJ2-1; 11 nucleotides agree with TRBD2. CDR1 and CDR2 from the germline V gene are LGHNA and YNFKEQ. The ends lost 3 bases at V and 10 bases at J; junction bases unmatched: 11. The CDR3 is made up of 16 amino acids.

The chain uses TRBV29-1 and TRBJ2-7, with TRBD1 identical over 8 bases. This CDR3 comprises 13 residues. From germline, CDR1 is SQVTM and CDR2 ANQGSEA. V was pared by 7 bases and J by 6 bases, with 11 bases of the junction left unmatched. CDR3 residues: CSARGQVQPEQYF. Written as DNA, the CDR3 is TGCAGCGCGCGGGGACAGGTTCAACCCGAGCAGTACTTC.

The rearrangement joins TRBV12-3 or TRBV12-4 to TRBJ2-5; D assignment may be TRBD1 or TRBD2 (5 bases each). V was clipped by 3 bases and J by 3 bases, with 14 bases between them. The CDR3 covers 15 residues. This chain's CDR3 is CASSFIRGRKETQYF. In DNA, the CDR3 is TGTGCCAGCAGTTTCATCCGGGGCAGGAAAGAGACCCAGTACTTC.

CDR3 residues: CASSRNPRETQYF. The CDR3 bases are TGTGCCAGCAGTCGGAACCCTAGGGAGACCCAGTACTTC. This chain joins TRBV3-1 and TRBJ2-5; D is ambiguous. Germline V CDR1 and CDR2: LGHDT, YNNKEL (reference sequence). V lost 6 bases and J lost 5, with 13 bases in between. This CDR3 has 13 amino acids.

The V call is TRBV20-1, the J call TRBJ1-2; 7 bases line up with TRBD1. Losses at the gene ends were 6 bases for V and 2 bases for J; bases not matched to a gene: 9. The CDR3 is 14 residues long. CDR1 is DFQATT, CDR2 SNEGSKA, per germline (reference sequence). The CDR3 sequence: CSAPGTASNYGYTF. The DNA of the CDR3 is TGCAGTGCGCCCGGGACAGCCTCCAACTATGGCTACACCTTC.

The genes are TRBV2 and TRBJ2-6, with D unclear. Per germline, CDR1 SNHLY and CDR2 FYNNEI. Trimming pared 6 bases from V and 4 bases from J, leaving 4 bases between. The length of the CDR3 is 12 residues. CDR3 sequence: CASRVGANVLTF. In DNA, the CDR3 is TGTGCCAGCAGGGTCGGGGCCAACGTCCTGACTTTC.

The V and J genes are TRBV4-1 and TRBJ1-1; 9 nucleotides agree with TRBD1. In germline, CDR1 is MGHRA, CDR2 YSYEKL. The CDR3 runs 15 residues. Trimming at V came to 2 bases and at J to 5 bases, leaving 6 bases not matched to a gene. The CDR3 sequence is CASSQSDRGGTEAFF. As DNA, the CDR3 is TGCGCCAGCAGCCAATCGGACAGGGGTGGAACTGAAGCTTTCTTT.

This rearrangement joins TRBV7-9 to TRBJ1-1; TRBD1 matches at 8 bases. The germline CDR1 and CDR2 sequences are SEHNR and FQNEAQ (reference sequence). Germline trimming cut 5 bases from V and 5 bases from J; bases unmatched to any gene: 7. CDR3 length: 14 amino acids. The CDR3 DNA reads TGTGCCAGCAGCCGCGGACAGGGATCGACTGAAGCTTTCTTT. Amino acid sequence: CASSRGQGSTEAFF.